A selection of T cell receptor beta chains follows, all from one sample in a study of control samples from healthy donors and cancer patients. Some clones are missing from TCRdb's copy, which holds only in-frame ones; the method was immunoSEQ multiplex PCR. The table includes around 80,000 clones, about 94% detected once. The sequencing input was blood. The receptor set was obtained from a woman in her twenties or thirties in good health. The conserved cysteine and the conserved F or W are not part of the CDR3 here.

v_gene	CDR3aa
TRBV6-1	ASSESASSVNYGYT
TRBV9	ASSVEDRGGGNTIY
TRBV30	AWTGSITEAF
TRBV5-5	ASSAVRNEQF
TRBV24-1	ATRQGTEAF
TRBV2	ASNPSSSGNTIY
TRBV7-3	ASSLSGGRYNEQF
TRBV6-5	ASRAEKAPSEAF
TRBV7-3	ASSLGRGLMKETQY
TRBV7-9	ASSLSGRNNSPLH
TRBV19	ASTPGGYNEQF
TRBV19	ASSLVPPPGTQY
TRBV30	AWSLGSNQPQH
TRBV4-1	ASSPITRTPYGYT
TRBV9	ASSVDEGNYGYT
TRBV10-1	ASSASGGSQETQY
TRBV10-3	AISGVNTEAF